The 26 T cell receptor beta chains below all came from one sample that was sequenced in a study of siplizumab effects on memory and regulatory T cells. Produced via immunoSEQ multiplex PCR; TCRdb's table is partial and in-frame only. The top ten clones hold 6% to 7% of a sample with over 85,000 clones, 93% of them seen once. Sequenced input: CD8+ T cells sorted from blood. The receptors shown here come from a human donor in good health.

The gene calls are TRBV7-8 and TRBJ1-2; D perhaps matches TRBD1 (6 bases). The CDR3 extends over 14 amino acids. The V end lost 5 bases, the J end lost 5 bases, and 15 bases lay between the germline ends. Germline CDR1 is SGHVS and CDR2 is FQNEAQ. CDR3 residues: CASSHIPDRYGYTF. The CDR3 coding sequence is TGTGCCAGCAGCCATATTCCGGACAGATATGGCTACACCTTC.

The chain couples TRBV11-2 to TRBJ2-7; D is unresolved. Trimming left V 1 base short and J 3 bases short, with 4 bases between. Germline V gene sequence: CDR1 SGHAT, CDR2 FQNNGV. The CDR3 is made up of 12 amino acids. The CDR3 is CASSLGNYEQYF. The CDR3 DNA follows: TGTGCCAGCAGCTTAGGGAACTACGAGCAGTACTTC.

V usage is TRBV5-4 and J usage is TRBJ2-1; 8 bases are shared with TRBD1. Germline assignment: CDR1 SGHNT and CDR2 YYREEE (reference sequence). The CDR3 sequence is 15 residues long. Trimming cost V 0 bases and J 6 bases; bases outside gene matches: 5. The CDR3 spells CASSLGQGAGNEQFF. The CDR3 coding sequence is TGTGCCAGCAGCTTGGGGCAGGGGGCGGGCAATGAGCAGTTCTTC. Full variable domain (rest looked up from reference TRBV5-4 and TRBJ2-1): ETGVTQSPTHLIKTRGQQVTLRCSSQSGHNTVSWYQQALGQGPQFIFQYYREEENGRGNFPPRFSGLQFPNYSSELNVNALELDDSALYLCASSLGQGAGNEQFFGPGTRLTVL.

The chain is built from TRBV4-3 and TRBJ2-2; 8 positions agree with TRBD1. V was clipped by 4 bases and J by 7 bases; unmatched bases: 5. The germline V gene has CDR1 LGHNA and CDR2 YSLEER. The CDR3 totals 14 residues. The CDR3 protein is CASSPDRANGELFF. CDR3 nucleotides: TGCGCCAGCAGCCCGGACAGGGCTAACGGGGAGCTGTTTTTT.

The rearrangement uses TRBV5-1 and TRBJ2-5; 9 bases match TRBD2. Germline V CDR1 and CDR2: SGHRS, YFSETQ. V was pared by 6 bases and J by 5 bases, with 11 bases of the junction left unmatched. The CDR3 is 15 residues long. CDR3 protein: CASTPGTSRSETQYF. The CDR3 nucleotides read TGCGCCAGCACCCCCGGGACTAGCAGGAGTGAGACCCAGTACTTC.

In this sample, this clone is medium-sized. This sample also contains other DNA sequences that code for the same CDR3. The gene calls are TRBV7-9 and TRBJ2-1; D is possibly TRBD2 (5 bases). CDR3 length: 16 amino acids. Germline V gives CDR1 SEHNR, CDR2 FQNEAQ (reference sequence). Between the trimmed V and J ends, which lost 6 bases and 0 bases, there was a span of 15 bases. The CDR3 sequence is CASRPSGTSSYNEQFF. CDR3 DNA sequence: TGTGCCAGCAGGCCGAGCGGAACCTCCTCCTACAATGAGCAGTTCTTC.

The chain uses TRBV27 and TRBJ2-5, with 9 bases matching TRBD1. This CDR3 is 16 amino acids long. Unmatched junction bases numbered 9, after V lost 5 bases and J lost 2 bases. Per germline, CDR1 MNHEY and CDR2 SMNVEV (reference sequence). The CDR3 region is CASSPRDREDQETQYF. DNA for the CDR3: TGTGCCAGCAGTCCTCGGGACAGGGAGGATCAAGAGACCCAGTACTTC.

CDR3 sequence reads: CTSRPGLHVTDTQYF. Written as DNA, the CDR3 is TGCACCAGCAGACCAGGCCTTCACGTCACAGATACGCAGTATTTT. V and J are TRBV1 and TRBJ2-3; TRBD1, the D gene given by the table, was not confirmed from the DNA. TRBV1 is listed as a pseudogene. The CDR3 contains 15 residues.

This chain joins TRBV9 and TRBJ1-1; TRBD1 is a possible D gene (6 bases). This CDR3 has 16 amino acids. Trimming removed 0 bases from V and 6 bases from J, with 18 bases in between. Germline V gene sequence: CDR1 SGDLS, CDR2 YYNGEE. The CDR3 region is CASSVVGVPGASEAFF. DNA of the CDR3: TGTGCCAGCAGCGTAGTAGGAGTCCCAGGGGCATCTGAAGCTTTCTTT.

This clone has a single count. The chain recombines TRBV7-8 with TRBJ2-7, with TRBD2 matching 12 bases. Germline V gives CDR1 SGHVS, CDR2 FQNEAQ. CDR3 length equals 15 residues. J lost 3 bases, V lost 3 bases, and 3 bases had no gene match. The CDR3 reads CASSFRTSGIYEQYF. CDR3 coding DNA: TGTGCCAGCAGCTTCAGGACTAGCGGGATCTACGAGCAGTACTTC.

The gene calls are TRBV7-9 and TRBJ2-7; 10 bases agree with TRBD2. CDR3 length: 17 amino acids. CDR1 is SEHNR, CDR2 FQNEAQ, per germline (reference sequence). The ends lost 3 bases at V and 3 bases at J; junction bases unmatched: 11. The CDR3 spells CASSLPPSGSASYEQYF. The CDR3 DNA follows: TGTGCCAGCAGCTTGCCCCCTAGCGGGAGTGCGAGCTACGAGCAGTACTTC.

The chain couples TRBV11-2 to TRBJ2-7; 7 positions match TRBD1. This CDR3 spans 14 amino acids. CDR1 is SGHAT, CDR2 FQNNGV, per germline. With V trimmed by 1 base and J by 3 bases, 3 bases remained unmatched. The CDR3 DNA is TGTGCCAGCAGCTTAGGGGACAGAAACTACGAGCAGTACTTC. This encodes CASSLGDRNYEQYF.

This chain uses TRBV30 with TRBJ2-1; the D gene could be TRBD1 or TRBD2 (5 bases each). V was clipped by 1 base and J by 12 bases, with 13 bases between them. The CDR3 length is 12 residues. The V gene's germline CDR1 is GTSNPN and CDR2 SVGIG (reference sequence). The CDR3 nucleotides read TGTGCCTGGAGTGCTAACCGGGACGTGCAGTTCTTC. It encodes CAWSANRDVQFF.

V is TRBV19 and J is TRBJ2-1; 8 positions match TRBD1. This CDR3 contains 15 residues. The germline gives CDR1 LNHDA, CDR2 SQIVND (reference sequence). V shed 6 bases, J shed 5 bases, and the junction held 9 bases outside the gene matches. CDR3 region: CASSLGQGPDNEQFF. The CDR3 DNA reads as TGTGCCAGTAGCCTCGGACAGGGCCCGGACAATGAGCAGTTCTTC.

Here the CDR3 DNA reads TGTGCCAGCAGGGCGGGACAAACATTGGGCACTGAAGCTTTCTTT. Translated, it gives CASRAGQTLGTEAFF. V is TRBV6-5 and J is TRBJ1-1, with D possibly matching TRBD1 (6 bases). This CDR3 is 15 amino acids long. Trimming took 6 bases from V and 4 from J, leaving 18 bases between them. CDR1 and CDR2 (germline): MNHEY, SVGAGI.

This clone was detected only once. The CDR3 DNA follows: TGCAGCGTTGAGGAGGGGCTGAGCACCGGGGAGCTGTTTTTT. Amino acid sequence: CSVEEGLSTGELFF. V usage is TRBV29-1 and J usage is TRBJ2-2; the D gene is possibly TRBD2 (6 bases). V was clipped by 3 bases and J by 4 bases, with 12 bases between them. Germline loops: CDR1 SQVTM, CDR2 ANQGSEA. The CDR3 is 14 amino acids.

As for this clone: Other DNA sequences within the sample encode an identical CDR3. The chain carries TRBV11-3 and TRBJ2-1; D tentatively fits TRBD1 or TRBD2 (5 bases each). The germline V and J ends were trimmed by 0 bases and 1 base, with 13 bases remaining between them. Germline-derived CDR1 and CDR2 are SGHNT and YENEEA. This CDR3 spans 17 amino acids. CDR3 residues: CASSLEGSGTSYNEQFF. The CDR3 DNA follows: TGTGCCAGCAGCTTAGAGGGTAGTGGGACGTCCTACAATGAGCAGTTCTTC.

The genes are TRBV5-5 and TRBJ2-7; TRBD2 is a possible D gene (5 bases). The germline V gene has CDR1 SGHKS and CDR2 YYEKEE (reference sequence). This CDR3 comprises 13 residues. V gave up 6 bases and J gave up 4 bases, with 14 bases separating them. For the CDR3, the DNA is TGTGCCAGCAACCTAGCTAGAGGGTACGAGCAGTACTTC. This encodes CASNLARGYEQYF.

The sample holds one count of this clone. The V and J genes are TRBV5-3 and TRBJ1-6; unclear D gene. TRBV5-3 is marked as an open reading frame, function uncertain. The CDR3 contains 13 residues. The V end was cut by 8 bases, the J end by 1 base, with 7 bases between. The CDR3 sequence: CARTKSYNSPLHF. The CDR3 DNA reads as TGTGCCAGGACAAAATCCTATAATTCACCCCTCCACTTT.

This clone was seen just once. This rearrangement joins TRBV7-6 to TRBJ1-4; D is possibly TRBD1 (5 bases). The germline V and J ends were trimmed by 5 bases and 5 bases, with 15 bases remaining between them. CDR3 size: 15 residues. The germline CDR1 and CDR2 sequences are SGHVS and FNYEAQ. CDR3 sequence: CASSPTGRINEKLFF. The CDR3 DNA follows: TGTGCCAGCAGCCCCACGGGACGCATAAATGAAAAACTGTTTTTT.

This chain uses TRBV30 with TRBJ2-1, with 8 nucleotides matching TRBD1. The CDR3 loop spans 13 amino acids. V dropped 5 bases and J dropped 6; count of bases not matched to a gene: 6. The V gene's germline CDR1 is GTSNPN and CDR2 SVGIG (reference sequence). DNA of the CDR3: TGTGCCTGGGGTCCCGGGACAGGCAATGAGCAGTTCTTC. Protein: CAWGPGTGNEQFF.

The chain links TRBV7-9 to TRBJ2-2; D might be TRBD1 or TRBD2, each matching 6 bases. There are 16 residues in the CDR3. Trimming shortened V by 3 bases and J by 3 bases, and 14 bases separated the two germline ends. CDR1 is SEHNR, CDR2 FQNEAQ, per germline (reference sequence). This CDR3 is CASSFSPGAYTGELFF. The CDR3 DNA reads TGTGCCAGCAGCTTTTCTCCGGGGGCGTACACCGGGGAGCTGTTTTTT.

The gene calls are TRBV27 and TRBJ2-1; 12 bases map to TRBD2. This CDR3 comprises 14 residues. V shed 8 bases, J shed 7 bases, and the junction held 6 bases outside the gene matches. Germline CDR1 and CDR2: MNHEY and SMNVEV (reference sequence). The CDR3 protein is CASSPGLAGNEQFF. Here the CDR3 DNA reads TGTGCCAGCTCCCCCGGACTAGCGGGGAATGAGCAGTTCTTC.

This chain connects TRBV5-3 to TRBJ2-5, with 9 bases that match TRBD2. Being an ORF, TRBV5-3 has a function that is uncertain. The V and J ends lost 2 bases and 5 bases, in that order; junction bases with no gene match: 4. The CDR3 has 14 amino acids. DNA of the CDR3: TGTGCCAGAAGCTTAGCGGGAGGACTTGAGACCCAGTACTTC. It codes for CARSLAGGLETQYF.

This rearrangement joins TRBV25-1 to TRBJ1-5; possible D gene TRBD1, 5 bases. The germline gives CDR1 MGHDK, CDR2 SYGVNS. The length of the CDR3 is 16 residues. V dropped 5 bases and J dropped 0 bases, with 14 bases sitting between them. The CDR3 loop reads CASSNRQYYSNQPQHF. The CDR3 DNA sequence: TGTGCCAGCAGTAACCGACAGTACTATAGCAATCAGCCCCAGCATTTT. The full variable domain, completed using reference TRBV25-1 and TRBJ1-5, is EADIYQTPRYLVIGTGKKITLECSQTMGHDKMYWYQQDPGMELHLIHYSYGVNSTEKGDLSSESTVSRIRTEHFPLTLESARPSHTSQYLCASSNRQYYSNQPQHFGDGTRLSIL.

The gene calls are TRBV7-9 and TRBJ2-1; no clear D gene. The CDR3 consists of 13 residues. Germline V gene sequence: CDR1 SEHNR, CDR2 FQNEAQ (reference sequence). V was trimmed by 1 base and J by 5 bases, leaving 6 bases between them. In DNA, the CDR3 is TGTGCCAGCAGCTTAGGCCTTAACAATGAGCAGTTCTTC. Protein sequence: CASSLGLNNEQFF.